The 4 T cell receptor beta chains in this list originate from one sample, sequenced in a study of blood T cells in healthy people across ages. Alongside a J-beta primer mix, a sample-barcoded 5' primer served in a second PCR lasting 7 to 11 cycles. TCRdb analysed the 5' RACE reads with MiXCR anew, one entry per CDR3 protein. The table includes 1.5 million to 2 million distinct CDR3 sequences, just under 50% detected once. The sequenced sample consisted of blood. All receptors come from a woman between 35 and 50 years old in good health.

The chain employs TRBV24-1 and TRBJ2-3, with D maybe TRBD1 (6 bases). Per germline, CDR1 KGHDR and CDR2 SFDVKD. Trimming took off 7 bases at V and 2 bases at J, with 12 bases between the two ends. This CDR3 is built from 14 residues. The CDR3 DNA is TGTGCCACCAGACGGGACAAATCCACAGATACGCAGTATTTT. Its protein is CATRRDKSTDTQYF.

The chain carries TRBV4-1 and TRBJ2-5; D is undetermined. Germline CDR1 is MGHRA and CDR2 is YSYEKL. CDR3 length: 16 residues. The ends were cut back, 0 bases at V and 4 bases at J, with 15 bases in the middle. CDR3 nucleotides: TGCGCCAGCAGCCAAGATAGGCCCACTTCGGTAGAGACCCAGTACTTC. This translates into CASSQDRPTSVETQYF.

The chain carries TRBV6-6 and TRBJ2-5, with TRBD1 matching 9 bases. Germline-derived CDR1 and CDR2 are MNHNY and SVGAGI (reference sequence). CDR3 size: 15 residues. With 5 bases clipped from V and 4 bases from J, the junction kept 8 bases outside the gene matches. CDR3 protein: CASSTGGAGRETQYF. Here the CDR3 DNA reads TGTGCCAGCAGTACAGGGGGCGCAGGGAGAGAGACCCAGTACTTC.

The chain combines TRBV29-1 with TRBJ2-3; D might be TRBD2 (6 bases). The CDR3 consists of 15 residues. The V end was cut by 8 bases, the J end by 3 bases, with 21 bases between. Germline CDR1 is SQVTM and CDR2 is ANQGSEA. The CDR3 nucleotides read TGCAGCCTTTCGGGGCAGGGAGGCCGTACAGATACGCAGTATTTT. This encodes CSLSGQGGRTDTQYF.